This T cell receptor (beta chain) is from a study of Graves' ophthalmopathy and Graves' hyperthyroidism (dated by TCRdb to about 2018). In the study overall: Hyperthyroidism was defined as stable when no progression to ophthalmopathy occurred within 18 months of follow-up. The study used TCR beta repertoire signatures to distinguish Graves' ophthalmopathy from Graves' hyperthyroidism and to predict progression to ophthalmopathy. In total, 120 to 150 blood samples were TCR-sequenced: fewer than 50 ophthalmopathy, some 75 hyperthyroidism and roughly 17 hyperthyroidism-to-ophthalmopathy patients. A discovery set of about a hundred patients (more than 40 ophthalmopathy, around 57 stable hyperthyroidism) was enrolled to explore V-J signatures distinguishing ophthalmopathy from hyperthyroidism. The independent validation cohort included about 19 hyperthyroidism patients plus 17 patients who later progressed from hyperthyroidism to ophthalmopathy. In five to seven hyperthyroidism patients, T-cell repertoires of thyroid tissue and blood were compared. Once sampling was done, hyperthyroidism patients were given methimazole at a starting dose of 30 mg daily, while ophthalmopathy patients were given high-dose intravenous methylprednisolone.

What the authors observed across the whole study: The 13-signature model separated ophthalmopathy from stable hyperthyroidism with approximately 90% sensitivity and 81.08% specificity in cross-validation, and 80%/75% in the test set. No statistical method was used to set the sample size in advance, and the investigators knew which group each participant was assigned to. In validation, the model predicted ophthalmopathy progression with about 71% sensitivity and 72.22% specificity; 12 predicted patients were CT-confirmed with GO in a median of roughly 6.8 months. Most expanded thyroid clonotypes with frequency above 0.001 were also detected in blood, suggesting blood repertoires may reflect the thyroid immune response.

For repertoire sequencing, the TCR beta CDR3 regions were amplified from RNA transcripts. The first round of RT-PCR was done with HTBI primers and the Qiagen OneStep RT-PCR kit, and was followed by a second round of multiplex PCR, then size selection and purification. Libraries were sequenced on an Illumina HiSeq2000 using paired-end 100 bp reads. The authors' pipeline ran thus. SOAPnuke was used to process the reads, throwing out any read that had adapters, had uncalled bases, had a mean Phred below 15, or lacked an exact constant-primer or identifier match. High-quality paired reads were merged with COPE v1.2.5. Each unique nucleotide sequence was treated as a clonotype, and MiTCR v1.1 was used to align the clonotypes to the IMGT TRB V, D and J references. Only V-J combinations with frequency above 0.0001 were analysed, covering 99.2% of repertoires. For each V-J combination, a TCR clonal expansion and chaos score was defined as F50 clonal expansion divided by the chaos observed in the TCRdist matrix. Features were reduced by Welch's t-statistics and random forest to 10 to 15 V-J combinations, which fed a naive Bayes classifier. The Morisita-Horn index was used to measure how similar the thyroid and blood repertoires were. The raw public data were reprocessed by TCRdb itself: fastp quality trimming at Q25, MiXCR clonotype calling, in-frame beta chains only. Records with the same CDR3 protein are collapsed into one entry carrying the most frequent genes and DNA. The V and J calls and clone size are TCRdb's, not the authors'. Present in this sample are roughly 600,000 distinct CDR3 sequences, roughly 39% of which were seen just once. The ten largest clonotypes hold over 3.5% of the sample.

This clonotype has more than one count but fewer than ten. Its antigen remains unidentified. Base quality data are lacking; no much larger clone is found one base away. The germline V gene specifies SGHRS as CDR1 and YFSETQ as CDR2. Compared with germline, V lacks 5 bases and J lacks 4 bases; bases without a gene match: 6. From cysteine to phenylalanine, the CDR3 is 14 amino acids long. Just the 42-base CDR3 DNA is kept, in frame starting at base 1. Hyperthyroidism patients were newly diagnosed, were aged 18 to 65 years, and had a disease duration under 2 months. Patients with other autoimmune diseases, uncontrolled infections, pregnancy or lactation were excluded from the study. Clinical symptoms, serum thyroxine, TRAb, thyroid ultrasound and orbital computed tomography were used for diagnosis. Total RNA was extracted using Trizol reagent, and RNA quality was checked on an Agilent 2100 Bioanalyzer.

The sequence came from an adult man with Graves' hyperthyroidism. The sequenced sample was peripheral blood or thyroid tissue (not recorded which). The rearranged segments are TRBV5-1 and TRBJ2-5, with 9 middle bases fitting TRBD1. CDR3 sequence: CASRRGQGRETQYF. The DNA sequence follows: TGCGCCAGCAGGAGGGGACAGGGACGAGAGACCCAGTACTTC.